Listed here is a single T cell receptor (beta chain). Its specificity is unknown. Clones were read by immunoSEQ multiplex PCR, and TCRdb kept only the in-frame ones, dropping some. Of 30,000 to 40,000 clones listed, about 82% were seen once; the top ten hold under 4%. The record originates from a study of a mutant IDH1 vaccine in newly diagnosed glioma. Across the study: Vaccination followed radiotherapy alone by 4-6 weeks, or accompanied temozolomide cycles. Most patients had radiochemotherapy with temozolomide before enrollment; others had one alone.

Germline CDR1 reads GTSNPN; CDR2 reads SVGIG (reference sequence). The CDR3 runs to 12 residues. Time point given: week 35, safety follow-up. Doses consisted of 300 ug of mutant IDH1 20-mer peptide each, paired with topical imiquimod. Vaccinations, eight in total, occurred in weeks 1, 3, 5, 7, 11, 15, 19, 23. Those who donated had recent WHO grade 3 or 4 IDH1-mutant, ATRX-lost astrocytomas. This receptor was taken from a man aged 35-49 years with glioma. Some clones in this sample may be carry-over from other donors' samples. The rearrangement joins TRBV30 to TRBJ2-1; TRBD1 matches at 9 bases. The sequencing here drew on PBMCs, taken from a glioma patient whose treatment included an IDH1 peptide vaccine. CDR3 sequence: CAGDRAYNEQFF. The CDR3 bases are TGTGCTGGGGACAGGGCCTACAATGAGCAGTTCTTC.